This record covers a single T cell receptor beta chain. Antigen specificity is unknown. The CDR3 spans 15 residues. CDR1 MNHEY and CDR2 SMNVEV come from the germline V gene (reference sequence). The germline V and J ends were trimmed by 2 bases and 3 bases, with 11 bases remaining between them. This entry comes from a study of T cell repertoires in cytomegalovirus infection. The overall study: Indications of both CMV infection and matching HLA type were provided by public TCR beta signatures.

TCRdb passed the reads through MiXCR, listing each CDR3 protein once. This table has approximately 990,000 distinct CDR3 sequences, around 30% appearing once. Whole-study findings and limits: Of the TCR beta families, the public ones yielded a cumulative frequency that identified carriers of CMV plus the relevant HLA. HLA-C-restricted TCR beta clonotypes specific for CMV led the ex vivo response.

This sequence originates from a human donor in good health (CMV status not recorded). Some clones in this sample may be carry-over from other donors' samples. This specimen consisted of cultured CD8+ T cells from PBMCs, obtained from culture after CMV antigen stimulation. The V call is TRBV27, the J call TRBJ1-5, with D maybe TRBD1 (6 bases). The CDR3 DNA sequence: TGTGCCAGCAGTTTAGATGCGGGGGCCAATCAGCCCCAGCATTTT. Protein: CASSLDAGANQPQHF.